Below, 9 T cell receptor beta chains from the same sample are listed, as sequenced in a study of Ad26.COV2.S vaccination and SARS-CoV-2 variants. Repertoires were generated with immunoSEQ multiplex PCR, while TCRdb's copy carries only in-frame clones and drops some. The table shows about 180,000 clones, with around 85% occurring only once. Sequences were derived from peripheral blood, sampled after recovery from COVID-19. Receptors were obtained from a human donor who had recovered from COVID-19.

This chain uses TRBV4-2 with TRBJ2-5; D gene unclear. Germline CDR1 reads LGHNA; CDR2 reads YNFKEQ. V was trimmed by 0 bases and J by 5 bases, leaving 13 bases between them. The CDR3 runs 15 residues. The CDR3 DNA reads TGTGCCAGCAGCCAAGATGTTAGGGTGCGGGAGACCCAGTACTTC. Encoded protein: CASSQDVRVRETQYF.

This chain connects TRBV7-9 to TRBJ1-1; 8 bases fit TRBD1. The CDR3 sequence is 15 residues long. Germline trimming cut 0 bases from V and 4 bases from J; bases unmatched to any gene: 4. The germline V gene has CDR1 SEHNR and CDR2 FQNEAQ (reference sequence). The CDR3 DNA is TGTGCCAGCAGCTTAGCCTTAACAGGGGGCACTGAAGCTTTCTTT. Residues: CASSLALTGGTEAFF.

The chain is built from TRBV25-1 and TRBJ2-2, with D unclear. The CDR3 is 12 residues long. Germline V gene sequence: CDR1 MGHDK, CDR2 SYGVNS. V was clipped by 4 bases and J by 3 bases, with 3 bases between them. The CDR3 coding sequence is TGTGCCAGCAGTGCTTACACCGGGGAGCTGTTTTTT. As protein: CASSAYTGELFF.

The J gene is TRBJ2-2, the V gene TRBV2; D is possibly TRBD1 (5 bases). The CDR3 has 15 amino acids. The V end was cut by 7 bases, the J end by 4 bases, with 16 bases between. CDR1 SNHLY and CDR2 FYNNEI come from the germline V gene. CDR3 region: CASTYMGPVTGELFF. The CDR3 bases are TGTGCCAGCACCTACATGGGGCCAGTCACCGGGGAGCTGTTTTTT.

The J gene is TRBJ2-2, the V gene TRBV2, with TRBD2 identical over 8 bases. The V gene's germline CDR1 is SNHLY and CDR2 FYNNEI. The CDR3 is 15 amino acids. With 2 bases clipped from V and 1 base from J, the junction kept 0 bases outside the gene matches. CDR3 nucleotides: TGTGCCAGCAGTGAACTAGCGGGGAACACCGGGGAGCTGTTTTTT. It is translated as CASSELAGNTGELFF.

This chain's CDR3 is CASSPTASGQYF. For the CDR3, the DNA is TGTGCCAGCAGTCCGACAGCCTCGGGGCAGTACTTC. The chain couples TRBV2 to TRBJ2-7; D might be TRBD1 (5 bases). From germline, CDR1 is SNHLY and CDR2 FYNNEI. There are 12 residues in the CDR3. The V end lost 5 bases, the J end lost 9 bases, and 14 bases lay between the germline ends.

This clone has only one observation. The CDR3 nucleotides read TGTGCCAGCACCCATAGCGGGAGTAGCTACAATGAGCAGTTCTTC. This codes for CASTHSGSSYNEQFF. The rearrangement joins TRBV27 to TRBJ2-1, with TRBD2 matching 9 bases. J lost 3 bases, V lost 7 bases, and 7 bases had no gene match. CDR3 size: 15 residues. Germline assignment: CDR1 MNHEY and CDR2 SMNVEV (reference sequence).

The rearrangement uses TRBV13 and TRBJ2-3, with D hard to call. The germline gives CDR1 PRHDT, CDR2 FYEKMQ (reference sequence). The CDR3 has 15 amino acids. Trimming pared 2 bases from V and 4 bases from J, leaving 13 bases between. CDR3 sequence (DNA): TGTGCCAGCAGCTTAAGAGACCCTACCCCAGATACGCAGTATTTT. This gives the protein CASSLRDPTPDTQYF. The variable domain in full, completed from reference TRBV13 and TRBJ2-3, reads AAGVIQSPRHLIKEKRETATLKCYPIPRHDTVYWYQQGPGQDPQFLISFYEKMQSDKGSIPDRFSAQQFSDYHSELNMSSLELGDSALYFCASSLRDPTPDTQYFGPGTRLTVL.

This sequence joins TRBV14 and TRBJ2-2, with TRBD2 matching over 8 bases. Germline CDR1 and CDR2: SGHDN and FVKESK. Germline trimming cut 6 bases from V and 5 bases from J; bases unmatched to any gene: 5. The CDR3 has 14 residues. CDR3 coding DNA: TGTGCCAGCAGTTACGTAGCGGGAACCGGGGAGCTGTTTTTT. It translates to CASSYVAGTGELFF.